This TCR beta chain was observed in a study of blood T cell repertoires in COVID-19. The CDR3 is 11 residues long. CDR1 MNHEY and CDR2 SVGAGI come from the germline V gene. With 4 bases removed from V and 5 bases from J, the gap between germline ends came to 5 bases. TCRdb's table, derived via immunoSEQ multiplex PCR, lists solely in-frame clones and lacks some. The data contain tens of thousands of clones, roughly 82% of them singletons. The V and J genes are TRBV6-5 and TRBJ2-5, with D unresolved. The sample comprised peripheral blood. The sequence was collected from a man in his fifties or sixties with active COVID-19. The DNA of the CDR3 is TGTGCCAGCAGTTCCGCGGAGACCCAGTACTTC. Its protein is CASSSAETQYF.